These 32 T cell receptor beta chains came from one sample sequenced in a study of blood T cell repertoires in COVID-19 (dated by TCRdb to 2019 to 2021). Libraries were made using the immunoSEQ multiplex PCR assay. In its TCRdb copy, this immuneACCESS table keeps in-frame sequences only and misses some clones. Where compared with another copy, unresolved V genes explain less than half of these, and the others have no known cause. The sample table shows 250,000 to 400,000 clones, and around 87% are seen once. Of the sample, 1% is held by the ten largest clones. Material: peripheral blood. These receptors came from a man in his fifties or sixties with active or convalescent COVID-19.

J is TRBJ1-4 and V is TRBV5-1; D remains ambiguous. CDR3 length: 13 residues. V lost 7 bases and J lost 5, with 12 bases in between. From germline, CDR1 is SGHRS and CDR2 YFSETQ. This CDR3 reads CASRGGANEKLFF. The CDR3, as DNA: TGCGCCAGCCGAGGCGGTGCCAATGAAAAACTGTTTTTT.

The rearrangement links TRBV7-9 to TRBJ1-1, with 10 bases aligning to TRBD1. The germline gives CDR1 SEHNR, CDR2 FQNEAQ (reference sequence). The length of the CDR3 is 13 residues. V dropped 3 bases and J dropped 8; count of bases not matched to a gene: 3. In nucleotides, the CDR3 is TGTGCCAGCAGCTTGGGACAGGGGATCGAAGCTTTCTTT. It codes for CASSLGQGIEAFF.

The rearrangement joins TRBV29-1 to TRBJ2-3; D may be TRBD2 (5 bases). Germline V gene lookup returns CDR1 SQVTM and CDR2 ANQGSEA. V was shortened by 4 bases and J by 0 bases, with 11 bases between the two germline ends. The length of the CDR3 is 14 residues. The CDR3 protein is CSVARTASTDTQYF. The CDR3, as DNA: TGCAGCGTTGCTAGGACTGCTAGCACAGATACGCAGTATTTT.

The chain recombines TRBV2 with TRBJ2-7; 8 nucleotides align to TRBD1. V lost 7 bases and J lost 7; bases outside the gene matches: 12. This CDR3 has 14 residues. The germline V gene has CDR1 SNHLY and CDR2 FYNNEI. The CDR3 coding sequence is TGTGCCAGCAATGGACAGGGCTTGTCGAGTGAGCAGTACTTC. Translation gives CASNGQGLSSEQYF.

The V and J genes are TRBV5-1 and TRBJ1-2; 7 positions match TRBD1. This CDR3 comprises 15 residues. Germline trimming cut 4 bases from V and 8 bases from J; bases unmatched to any gene: 14. The germline V gene has CDR1 SGHRS and CDR2 YFSETQ. CDR3 DNA: TGCGCCAGCAGCCCCTTGGGGGGACCGGGACAGGGCTACACCTTC. Protein product: CASSPLGGPGQGYTF.

V gene TRBV5-6 combines with J gene TRBJ2-5; D is perhaps TRBD2 (6 bases). This CDR3 is 16 amino acids long. Trimming left V 7 bases short and J 5 bases short, with 24 bases between. Germline V gene lookup returns CDR1 SGHDT and CDR2 YYEEEE. The CDR3 protein is CASQPGGPDAGETQYF. The CDR3 coding sequence is TGTGCCAGCCAGCCCGGGGGACCTGATGCTGGGGAGACCCAGTACTTC.

The rearrangement uses TRBV28 and TRBJ1-6, with no clear D. The CDR3 is 13 amino acids. V lost 10 bases and J 8 bases, leaving 15 bases between the germline ends. Germline loops: CDR1 MDHEN, CDR2 SYDVKM. For the CDR3, the DNA is TGTGCCACCCTACCCCCAGCGTATTCACCCCTCCACTTT. It yields the protein CATLPPAYSPLHF. The full variable domain, completed using reference TRBV28 and TRBJ1-6, is DVKVTQSSRYLVKRTGEKVFLECVQDMDHENMFWYRQDPGLGLRLIYFSYDVKMKEKGDIPEGYSVSREKKERFSLILESASTNQTSMYLCATLPPAYSPLHFGNGTRLTVT.

CDR3 DNA sequence: TGTGCCAGCAGTGGAACCGGGACTAGCGGGGAGCCTAGCACAGATACGCAGTATTTT. Amino acid sequence: CASSGTGTSGEPSTDTQYF. The chain couples TRBV6-1 to TRBJ2-3; 13 bases are shared with TRBD2. The CDR3 sequence is 19 residues long. Germline V gene sequence: CDR1 MNHNS, CDR2 SASEGT. V lost 4 bases, J lost 0 bases, and 10 bases stayed unmatched.

The chain joins TRBV28 to TRBJ1-2; D call uncertain. CDR3 length: 14 amino acids. Trimming pared 6 bases from V and 1 base from J, leaving 12 bases between. Germline assignment: CDR1 MDHEN and CDR2 SYDVKM. The CDR3 region has the DNA TGTGCCAGCAGCCTACCCGAAATTAACTATGGCTACACCTTC. Translated: CASSLPEINYGYTF.

Remarks on this clone: One junction end does not reproduce the germline sequence, and a read error may be involved. The rearrangement uses TRBV4-2 and TRBJ2-5; D is undetermined. This CDR3 is built from 13 residues. Germline V gene sequence: CDR1 LGHNA, CDR2 YNFKEQ. CDR3 bases: TGTGCCAGCAGCCAAACCTCAGAAGAGGCCCAGTACTTC. Translation: CASSQTSEEAQYF.

The chain is built from TRBV5-4 and TRBJ1-3; possibly TRBD1 for D (6 bases). The germline gives CDR1 SGHNT, CDR2 YYREEE (reference sequence). This CDR3 spans 15 amino acids. V lost 1 base, J lost 4 bases, and 12 bases lay in between. The CDR3 here is CASSLPGAEGNTIYF. The CDR3, as DNA: TGTGCCAGCAGCTTGCCAGGGGCAGAAGGAAACACCATATATTTT.

The chain employs TRBV10-1 and TRBJ2-7; 9 bases fit TRBD1. The CDR3 has 14 amino acids. V shed 2 bases, J shed 6 bases, and the junction held 5 bases outside the gene matches. Germline V gene data show CDR1 as WNHNN and CDR2 as SYGVQD (reference sequence). CDR3 sequence (DNA): TGCGCCAGCAGTGAGGGGGGACAGGGCAGCGAGCAGTACTTC. Amino acid sequence: CASSEGGQGSEQYF.

This chain connects TRBV11-1 to TRBJ1-1, with 10 bases lining up with TRBD1. Germline V lookup: CDR1 SGHAT, CDR2 FQDESV (reference sequence). The CDR3 covers 15 residues. J gave up 11 bases and V 5 bases, and 14 bases lay outside the gene matches. This chain's CDR3 is CASSLNAMGQGHAFF. CDR3 in DNA: TGTGCCAGCAGCCTAAACGCCATGGGACAGGGGCATGCTTTCTTT.

The chain's CDR3 is CASSLSSAGDPEQYF. CDR3 in DNA: TGTGCCAGCAGTTTGTCTTCAGCGGGAGACCCCGAGCAGTACTTC. The J gene is TRBJ2-7, the V gene TRBV28, with 8 nucleotides matching TRBD2. The germline V gene encodes CDR1 MDHEN and CDR2 SYDVKM. CDR3 length: 15 amino acids. With V trimmed by 3 bases and J by 6 bases, 10 bases remained unmatched.

This chain connects TRBV2 to TRBJ1-3, with D hard to call. The germline CDR1 and CDR2 sequences are SNHLY and FYNNEI. Between the trimmed V and J ends, which lost 4 bases and 0 bases, there was a span of 13 bases. The CDR3 has 16 amino acids. CDR3 residues: CASSAGGHRSGNTIYF. The CDR3 DNA reads as TGTGCCAGCAGTGCGGGTGGCCACCGCTCTGGAAACACCATATATTTT.

This clone was seen only a few times. The chain employs TRBV19 and TRBJ1-5; D unclear. The germline gives CDR1 LNHDA, CDR2 SQIVND (reference sequence). This CDR3 spans 13 amino acids. Trimming removed 7 bases at V and 0 bases at J, with 7 bases between. For the CDR3, the DNA is TGTGCCAGTACGACATCTAGCAATCAGCCCCAGCATTTT. It codes for CASTTSSNQPQHF. Full variable domain (remainder filled in from reference TRBV19 and TRBJ1-5): DGGITQSPKYLFRKEGQNVTLSCEQNLNHDAMYWYRQDPGQGLRLIYYSQIVNDFQKGDIAEGYSVSREKKESFPLTVTSAQKNPTAFYLCASTTSSNQPQHFGDGTRLSIL.

The J gene is TRBJ2-1, the V gene TRBV7-9, with a tentative D call TRBD2 (6 bases). Trimming left V 5 bases short and J 5 bases short, with 16 bases between. The CDR3 is 15 residues long. CDR1 and CDR2 from the germline V gene are SEHNR and FQNEAQ (reference sequence). CDR3 DNA sequence: TGTGCCAGCAGCCCAGGCCGGGACTCTCACAATGAGCAGTTCTTC. Translation: CASSPGRDSHNEQFF.

This chain uses TRBV9 with TRBJ1-2, with TRBD1 matching over 7 bases. The CDR3 consists of 12 residues. J lost 7 bases, V lost 4 bases, and 4 bases had no gene match. The germline V gene encodes CDR1 SGDLS and CDR2 YYNGEE. The CDR3 is CASSPQGGGYTF. The CDR3 nucleotides are TGTGCCAGCAGCCCCCAGGGGGGTGGCTACACCTTC.

The rearrangement joins TRBV28 to TRBJ2-5; TRBD1 might be the D (7 bases). Germline V gene data show CDR1 as MDHEN and CDR2 as SYDVKM. Trimming left V 5 bases short and J 1 base short, with 14 bases between. The CDR3 covers 15 residues. CDR3 coding DNA: TGTGCCAGCAGTCGACAGGGAGGACTCCAAGAGACCCAGTACTTC. Protein product: CASSRQGGLQETQYF.

The chain recombines TRBV14 with TRBJ1-1; D may be TRBD1 (5 bases). From germline, CDR1 is SGHDN and CDR2 FVKESK. V lost 2 bases and J lost 11, with 21 bases in between. The CDR3 spans 15 residues. CDR3 coding DNA: TGTGCCAGCAGCCAAAGGAGGGACCGGCGGCGGAACGCTTTCTTT. Translation gives CASSQRRDRRRNAFF.

The rearrangement uses TRBV11-1 and TRBJ1-2; 7 nucleotides line up with TRBD1. The germline V gene encodes CDR1 SGHAT and CDR2 FQDESV (reference sequence). CDR3 length equals 15 residues. Germline trimming cut 5 bases from V and 2 bases from J; bases unmatched to any gene: 8. CDR3 nucleotide sequence: TGTGCCAGCAGCCTCAAGACAGGGTTGAACTATGGCTACACCTTC. Translation gives CASSLKTGLNYGYTF.

This clone has only one observation. The CDR3 loop reads CASSSGVSRGSIYF. CDR3 in DNA: TGTGCCAGCAGCTCAGGCGTTAGTAGGGGGTCCATATATTTT. The genes are TRBV7-2 and TRBJ1-3; D perhaps matches TRBD1 (6 bases). From germline, CDR1 is SGHTA and CDR2 FQGNSA. This CDR3 spans 14 amino acids. V was cut by 4 bases and J by 11 bases, with 18 bases left in between.

CDR3 coding DNA: TGTGCCAGCAGTGGGTTGGGACAGGTCAATGAGCAGTTCTTC. As protein: CASSGLGQVNEQFF. This chain connects TRBV2 to TRBJ2-1; 8 nucleotides match TRBD1. V lost 4 bases, J lost 6 bases, and 5 bases stayed unmatched. The CDR3 contains 14 residues. Germline V gene data show CDR1 as SNHLY and CDR2 as FYNNEI. The full variable domain, in which reference TRBV2 and TRBJ2-1 provide the parts outside the CDR3, is EPEVTQTPSHQVTQMGQEVILRCVPISNHLYFYWYRQILGQKVEFLVSFYNNEISEKSEIFDDQFSVERPDGSNFTLKIRSTKLEDSAMYFCASSGLGQVNEQFFGPGTRLTVL.

V gene TRBV5-1 combines with J gene TRBJ1-1; D may be TRBD1 (6 bases). Per germline, CDR1 SGHRS and CDR2 YFSETQ. The CDR3 is 14 amino acids. V dropped 4 bases and J dropped 6 bases, with 16 bases sitting between them. The CDR3: CASSPLTTGAEAFF. As DNA, the CDR3 is TGCGCCAGCAGCCCACTAACGACAGGAGCTGAAGCTTTCTTT.

V usage is TRBV4-1 and J usage is TRBJ1-1, with no clear D. Germline CDR1 MGHRA, CDR2 YSYEKL. V lost 2 bases, J lost 1 base, and 14 bases lay in between. The CDR3 loop spans 16 amino acids. Here the CDR3 DNA reads TGCGCCAGCAGCCAATCAGGACTCAATCGGAACACTGAAGCTTTCTTT. It encodes CASSQSGLNRNTEAFF.

This clone was detected a few times. The J gene is TRBJ2-7, the V gene TRBV7-9; 11 bases are shared with TRBD2. J was trimmed by 4 bases and V by 4 bases; bases with no gene match: 6. The CDR3 is 15 amino acids. CDR1 and CDR2 (germline): SEHNR, FQNEAQ (reference sequence). The CDR3 loop reads CASSSTIAGGYEQYF. Here the CDR3 DNA reads TGTGCCAGCAGCTCCACAATAGCGGGAGGGTACGAGCAGTACTTC.

This clone has a handful of counts. The chain combines TRBV3-1 (or the pseudogene TRBV3-2) with TRBJ2-7; D is possibly TRBD1 (5 bases). V lost 6 bases and J 4 bases, leaving 13 bases between the germline ends. Per the germline V gene, CDR1 is LGHDT and CDR2 is YNNKEL (reference sequence). The CDR3 runs to 13 residues. CDR3 DNA sequence: TGTGCCAGCAGGCCAGGGATCGGGTACGAGCAGTACTTC. It codes for CASRPGIGYEQYF.

The chain couples TRBV24-1 to TRBJ2-7, with 7 bases identical to TRBD2. Trimming cost V 6 bases and J 4 bases; bases outside gene matches: 8. The CDR3 extends over 14 amino acids. Germline assignment: CDR1 KGHDR and CDR2 SFDVKD. CDR3 in DNA: TGTGCCACCAGTTCCGGGGAGGGCGGGTACGAGCAGTACTTC. Translated: CATSSGEGGYEQYF.

V usage is TRBV5-1 and J usage is TRBJ1-1, with 7 bases aligning to TRBD1. CDR1 and CDR2 from the germline V gene are SGHRS and YFSETQ. V was clipped by 4 bases and J by 2 bases; unmatched bases: 11. The CDR3 is 16 amino acids. The CDR3 DNA sequence: TGCGCCAGCAGCCTTGACCCGACAGGGTATAACACTGAAGCTTTCTTT. Translation: CASSLDPTGYNTEAFF. Complete variable domain (other parts from reference TRBV5-1 and TRBJ1-1): KAGVTQTPRYLIKTRGQQVTLSCSPISGHRSVSWYQQTPGQGLQFLFEYFSETQRNKGNFPGRFSGRQFSNSRSEMNVSTLELGDSALYLCASSLDPTGYNTEAFFGQGTRLTVV.

The chain carries TRBV6-5 and TRBJ1-6; D uncertain. V lost 7 bases and J 0 bases, leaving 10 bases between the germline ends. This CDR3 region has 15 residues. Germline V CDR1 and CDR2: MNHEY, SVGAGI. The CDR3: CASTPSSSYNSPLHF. The CDR3, as DNA: TGTGCCAGCACCCCCTCCAGCTCCTATAATTCACCCCTCCACTTT.

This clone was seen more than once but under ten times. The V call is TRBV19, the J call TRBJ2-3; TRBD1 matches 9 bases. J was trimmed by 1 base and V by 6 bases; bases with no gene match: 5. Germline CDR1 LNHDA, CDR2 SQIVND (reference sequence). The CDR3 runs to 15 residues. The CDR3, as DNA: TGTGCCAGTAGCCCTAGGGACAGGGGCACAGATACGCAGTATTTT. It specifies CASSPRDRGTDTQYF.

This clone was seen only once. The J gene is TRBJ1-5, the V gene TRBV14, with 9 nucleotides matching TRBD1. The CDR3 runs to 14 residues. V trimming: 4 bases; J trimming: 5 bases; junction bases outside the gene matches: 3. Germline-derived CDR1 and CDR2 are SGHDN and FVKESK. CDR3 in amino acids: CASSPTGGDQPQHF. CDR3 sequence (DNA): TGTGCCAGCAGCCCTACAGGGGGCGATCAGCCCCAGCATTTT. Combining the CDR3 with reference TRBV14 and TRBJ1-5 gives the whole variable domain EAGVTQFPSHSVIEKGQTVTLRCDPISGHDNLYWYRRVMGKEIKFLLHFVKESKQDESGMPNNRFLAERTGGTYSTLKVQPAELEDSGVYFCASSPTGGDQPQHFGDGTRLSIL.